These 23 T cell receptor beta chains originate from one sample sequenced in a study of T cell responses to AZD1222 COVID-19 vaccine (dated by TCRdb to about 2021). Library preparation was by the immunoSEQ multiplex PCR assay. TCRdb limited this immuneACCESS table to in-frame rearrangements with V and J called. A share of clones is missing; checked studies link under half to unresolved V genes, and the rest is unexplained. The sample table lists approximately 110,000 clones, around 82% of them with a count of one. The ten largest clones take up roughly 9.9% of the sample. Sample time point, as interpreted from the label and publication: baseline before first vaccination. The source material was peripheral blood, sampled on day 0 of AZD1222 vaccination. These receptors originate from an adult in good health.

For the CDR3, the DNA is TGTGCCAGTTGTCACGGGACACCCAGCTCTGGAAACACCATATATTTT. It specifies CASCHGTPSSGNTIYF. The V call is TRBV28, the J call TRBJ1-3; a possible D gene is TRBD1 (6 bases). Germline CDR1 is MDHEN and CDR2 is SYDVKM. CDR3 length: 16 amino acids. V shed 9 bases and J shed 0 bases, with 18 bases lying between them.

This chain connects TRBV5-4 to TRBJ2-7, with TRBD1 matching 7 bases. Trimming cost V 2 bases and J 0 bases; bases outside gene matches: 2. Germline CDR1 and CDR2: SGHNT and YYREEE (reference sequence). This CDR3 has 14 amino acids. CDR3 DNA sequence: TGTGCCAGCAGCTTCGGACAGGACTCCTACGAGCAGTACTTC. Translated: CASSFGQDSYEQYF.

The rearrangement uses TRBV5-1 and TRBJ2-3; D tentatively fits TRBD1 or TRBD2 (5 bases each). Trimming left V 6 bases short and J 2 bases short, with 13 bases between. From germline, CDR1 is SGHRS and CDR2 YFSETQ. The length of the CDR3 is 14 residues. The CDR3 here is CASNSGTNTDTQYF. The CDR3, as DNA: TGCGCCAGCAACTCCGGGACCAACACAGATACGCAGTATTTT.

This clone showed up just a few times. The rearrangement joins TRBV6-5 to TRBJ1-5, with no clear D. This CDR3 contains 14 residues. V shed 2 bases and J shed 4 bases, with 9 bases lying between them. Germline V CDR1 and CDR2: MNHEY, SVGAGI. The CDR3 DNA sequence: TGTGCCAGCAGTTACGTTAGTACAAATCAGCCCCAGCATTTT. Its protein is CASSYVSTNQPQHF.

This CDR3 is CASSQPLTGINQPQHF. CDR3 in DNA: TGCGCCAGCAGCCAGCCGTTGACAGGGATCAATCAGCCCCAGCATTTT. The chain recombines TRBV4-1 with TRBJ1-5; 7 nucleotides agree with TRBD1. Unmatched junction bases numbered 8, after V lost 3 bases and J lost 3 bases. The CDR3 length is 16 residues. Germline values: CDR1 MGHRA, CDR2 YSYEKL.

A few counts support this clone. The chain employs TRBV5-8 and TRBJ1-6, with no clear D. The CDR3 spans 12 residues. Trimming pared 0 bases from V and 10 bases from J, leaving 5 bases between. Looked up from germline, CDR1 is SGHTS and CDR2 is YDEGEE. CDR3 in amino acids: CASSLDPSPLHF. The CDR3 bases are TGTGCCAGCAGCTTGGACCCATCACCCCTCCACTTT.

This clone was seen more than once but under ten times. The chain is built from TRBV28 and TRBJ1-5; D remains ambiguous. Germline V gene sequence: CDR1 MDHEN, CDR2 SYDVKM. Trimming stripped 7 bases from V and 4 bases from J, with 5 bases between. The CDR3 totals 11 residues. CDR3 nucleotide sequence: TGTGCCAGCAATGGGAATCAGCCCCAGCATTTT. It is translated as CASNGNQPQHF.

V usage is TRBV29-1 and J usage is TRBJ2-5; 7 positions agree with TRBD1. The CDR3 runs 12 residues. Trimming at V came to 8 bases and at J to 3 bases, leaving 6 bases not matched to a gene. The germline V gene encodes CDR1 SQVTM and CDR2 ANQGSEA. The CDR3 DNA sequence: TGCAGCTCACAGGGGACGAAAGAGACCCAGTACTTC. It yields the protein CSSQGTKETQYF.

With respect to this clone: In the same sample, other DNA sequences code for this CDR3. J is TRBJ2-5 and V is TRBV18; tentatively, D is TRBD1 (6 bases). Looked up from germline, CDR1 is KGHSH and CDR2 is LQKENI. The length of the CDR3 is 13 residues. Trimming shortened V by 6 bases and J by 2 bases, and 10 bases separated the two germline ends. CDR3 nucleotide sequence: TGTGCCAGCTCCCGTGACAGGCAAGAGACCCAGTACTTC. It encodes CASSRDRQETQYF.

The genes are TRBV28 and TRBJ1-1; 8 nucleotides line up with TRBD1. This CDR3 comprises 12 residues. V lost 3 bases and J lost 8; bases outside the gene matches: 2. The germline gives CDR1 MDHEN, CDR2 SYDVKM. CDR3 bases: TGTGCCAGCAGTTTCGGGGACAGGGAAGCTTTCTTT. Its protein is CASSFGDREAFF.

CDR3 loop: CASSSWTGGNEQFF. The CDR3 coding sequence is TGTGCCAGCAGCTCCTGGACAGGAGGGAATGAGCAGTTCTTC. The rearrangement uses TRBV7-3 and TRBJ2-1; tentative D call: TRBD1 (7 bases). The ends were cut back, 4 bases at V and 7 bases at J, with 14 bases in the middle. The CDR3 runs to 14 residues. Germline V gives CDR1 SGHTA, CDR2 FQGTGA.

This sequence joins TRBV4-1 and TRBJ2-1, with 7 bases aligning to TRBD2. The CDR3 is 16 residues long. V trimming: 4 bases; J trimming: 0 bases; junction bases outside the gene matches: 6. The germline gives CDR1 MGHRA, CDR2 YSYEKL. The DNA for the CDR3 is TGCGCCAGCAGCCGCTCGCGGGGGAGCTCCTACAATGAGCAGTTCTTC. It encodes CASSRSRGSSYNEQFF.

Concerning this clone itself: Other DNA sequences in the sample encode the same CDR3. CDR3 nucleotides: TGTGCCAGCTCGCTATCGGGGCCGAACACTGAAGCTTTCTTT. Translated: CASSLSGPNTEAFF. The chain combines TRBV18 with TRBJ1-1; D is perhaps TRBD1 (5 bases). V shed 6 bases and J shed 1 base, with 12 bases lying between them. Per the germline V gene, CDR1 is KGHSH and CDR2 is LQKENI. This CDR3 spans 14 amino acids. Variable domain in full (rest from reference TRBV18 and TRBJ1-1): NAGVMQNPRHLVRRRGQEARLRCSPMKGHSHVYWYRQLPEEGLKFMVYLQKENIIDESGMPKERFSAEFPKEGPSILRIQQVVRGDSAAYFCASSLSGPNTEAFFGQGTRLTVV.

This clone was detected only once. This chain links TRBV18 with TRBJ1-5, with 7 bases lining up with TRBD1. There are 18 residues in the CDR3. The ends lost 2 bases at V and 0 bases at J; junction bases unmatched: 10. CDR1 and CDR2 from the germline V gene are KGHSH and LQKENI. As DNA, the CDR3 is TGTGCCAGCTCACCAGTTCCAGGGGGTCAATATAGCAATCAGCCCCAGCATTTT. Translation: CASSPVPGGQYSNQPQHF. The full variable domain, completed using reference TRBV18 and TRBJ1-5, is NAGVMQNPRHLVRRRGQEARLRCSPMKGHSHVYWYRQLPEEGLKFMVYLQKENIIDESGMPKERFSAEFPKEGPSILRIQQVVRGDSAAYFCASSPVPGGQYSNQPQHFGDGTRLSIL.

Notes on this clone: The identical CDR3 is also encoded by other nucleotide sequences in the sample. The chain carries TRBV28 and TRBJ2-7; D is ambiguous. CDR1 and CDR2 from the germline V gene are MDHEN and SYDVKM. The CDR3 is 11 amino acids. The V end was cut by 8 bases, the J end by 3 bases, with 8 bases between. The CDR3 loop reads CASGPSYEQYF. For the CDR3, the DNA is TGTGCCAGCGGACCGAGCTACGAGCAGTACTTC.

The chain recombines TRBV19 with TRBJ2-3; 10 nucleotides match TRBD2. CDR3 size: 15 residues. The V segment lost 3 bases and the J segment 6 bases; nucleotides outside the gene matches: 6. Germline V lookup: CDR1 LNHDA, CDR2 SQIVND (reference sequence). CDR3 sequence: CASSIRGSGGDTQYF. The DNA for the CDR3 is TGTGCCAGTAGTATTCGGGGTAGCGGGGGGGATACGCAGTATTTT.

This CDR3 is CASSTGTGVFNSFLNEQYF. Written as DNA, the CDR3 is TGTGCCAGCAGCACCGGGACAGGGGTTTTCAACTCTTTCTTAAACGAGCAGTACTTC. The rearrangement uses TRBV7-2 and TRBJ2-7, with TRBD1 matching 10 bases. With V trimmed by 5 bases and J by 5 bases, 21 bases remained unmatched. Looked up from germline, CDR1 is SGHTA and CDR2 is FQGNSA. CDR3 length: 19 amino acids.

J is TRBJ1-2 and V is TRBV29-1; 10 nucleotides align to TRBD1. The ends lost 7 bases at V and 2 bases at J; junction bases unmatched: 4. The CDR3 totals 13 residues. Germline lookup yields CDR1 SQVTM and CDR2 ANQGSEA. The CDR3 region has the DNA TGCAGCGCCGAGGACAGGGGGAACTATGGCTACACCTTC. This codes for CSAEDRGNYGYTF.

V gene TRBV6-5 combines with J gene TRBJ2-5; 7 positions agree with TRBD2. The germline V gene encodes CDR1 MNHEY and CDR2 SVGAGI. This CDR3 has 15 residues. The junction had 12 bases not matched to a gene; V was cut back by 6 bases and J by 5 bases. CDR3 sequence (DNA): TGTGCCAGCAGCCCCATTGGGGGGGGGTCGGAGACCCAGTACTTC. Amino acids: CASSPIGGGSETQYF.

This clone has just a few counts. This sequence joins TRBV4-1 and TRBJ1-3; the D is unclear. The germline CDR1 and CDR2 sequences are MGHRA and YSYEKL. Trimming left V 0 bases short and J 2 bases short, with 11 bases between. The CDR3 spans 16 residues. The CDR3 protein is CASSQEYTHAGNTIYF. Written as DNA, the CDR3 is TGCGCCAGCAGCCAAGAGTACACGCACGCTGGAAACACCATATATTTT.

The sample holds a few counts of this clone. This CDR3 is also generated by other DNA sequences in the sample. This chain connects TRBV7-9 to TRBJ2-7, with TRBD1 matching over 8 bases. V was clipped by 4 bases and J by 1 base; unmatched bases: 6. CDR3 length equals 15 residues. CDR1 and CDR2 from the germline V gene are SEHNR and FQNEAQ (reference sequence). CDR3 sequence: CASSSRGTGSYEQYF. For the CDR3, the DNA is TGTGCCAGCAGCTCCCGTGGGACAGGATCCTACGAGCAGTACTTC.

This clone has only one observation. The chain couples TRBV5-1 to TRBJ2-1; D could derive from TRBD1 or TRBD2 (5 bases each). Germline V gives CDR1 SGHRS, CDR2 YFSETQ. Trimming shortened V by 0 bases and J by 0 bases, and 10 bases separated the two germline ends. CDR3 length equals 16 residues. CDR3: CASSLDWGSSYNEQFF. The CDR3 nucleotides read TGCGCCAGCAGCTTGGATTGGGGGAGCTCCTACAATGAGCAGTTCTTC.

The table lists this clone with a count of one. The chain couples TRBV10-1 to TRBJ2-2, with 8 nucleotides matching TRBD2. This CDR3 comprises 15 residues. After removal of 7 bases from V and 4 bases from J, the junction contained 8 bases not matched to a gene. Looked up from germline, CDR1 is WNHNN and CDR2 is SYGVQD (reference sequence). This CDR3 reads CASKGSGSGTGELFF. CDR3 coding DNA: TGCGCCAGCAAGGGGAGCGGGAGTGGCACCGGGGAGCTGTTTTTT.